Sequencing of this T cell receptor (beta chain) was carried out in a study of tumor and adjacent non-tumor tissue in lung cancer (dated by TCRdb to between 2018 and 2020). Background on the whole study: Of the cohort, about 11 patients had adenocarcinoma, 2 had squamous cell carcinoma and 1 had small cell lung cancer. The approximately 15 patients were aged about 30 to 76 years, included roughly ten men and 5 women, and had TNM stage I to III disease. A total of fewer than 150 million productive TCRbeta reads were generated by sequencing, corresponding to an average of approximately 4.3 million reads per sample. Using bulk TCRbeta repertoires from under 18 lung cancer patients, the study set lung tumor tissue side by side with matched distant non-tumor lung tissue. For each patient, one tumor sample and one normal lung sample were taken, giving around 31 paired specimens that underwent TCRbeta CDR3 sequencing.

Including cysteine and phenylalanine, the CDR3 has 13 amino acids. Here the CDR3 DNA is all that survives: 39 bases in frame from base 1. The germline V gene specifies SGHAT as CDR1 and FQNNGV as CDR2. RNA was isolated from bulk unsorted tissue, and RNA quality was assessed with a NanoDrop ND-1000 and an Agilent 2100. The normal lung samples consisted of distant non-tumor tissue collected more than 3 cm from the tumor edge. All donors had newly diagnosed lung cancer, had not received prior chemotherapy, and were admitted for thoracic surgery in China between August and November 2014. Patients who had received previous radiotherapy or chemotherapy, or who had another concurrent cancer, were excluded from the study. Pieces of surgical tissue measuring roughly 1-2.2 cm3 were kept in RNAlater solution and held at -80 degrees C until needed. What the work shows at the level of the full study, not this receptor alone: Only roughly 16 patients were included in the cohort, and the need for larger samples and more detailed clinical data was noted by the authors. TCR diversity was significantly higher in younger patients, and greater tumor TCR diversity was associated with shorter overall survival and shorter disease-free survival. Tumor tissue showed significantly higher TCR diversity (inverse Simpson) than normal lung tissue, at 431.37 vs 166.20 (P = 0.0075, Mann-Whitney U test). The top 100 clones accounted for a significantly larger cumulative portion of the repertoire in normal lung than in tumor tissue. Because peripheral blood was not sequenced, blood TCRbeta repertoires in the lung cancer patients of the study were not examined. Neither the sequencing platform nor unique molecular identifiers are mentioned in the methods.

Regarding this clonotype: Its antigen has not been determined. One end of the junction does not line up with germline, which may come from a read error.

Library preparation was by multiplex PCR. Sequenced using an Illumina HiSeq 2500. TCRbeta libraries were constructed through three rounds of nested PCR with primers (Table S4) according to protocols modified from ARM-PCR. Before sequencing, PCR products of 200-500 bp were excised from the gel and purified with the QIAquick gel extraction kit. From the authors' description of their analysis: Reads were cleaned with Trimmomatic, merged with FLASH into complete CDR3 sequences, and assigned to V(D)J germline segments with MiTCR. VDJtools was used to compute clonal diversity as the inverse Simpson's index. A read counted as productive if the sequence was in-frame and lacked a premature stop codon. TCRdb trimmed public reads at Q25 via fastp, called clones via MiXCR and kept in-frame beta chains. Entries are consolidated by CDR3 protein sequence, retaining the most common genes and DNA. The V and J calls shown here were made by TCRdb, not taken from the authors' results. This sample has tens of thousands of distinct CDR3 sequences in its table, and less than 75% of those were observed once. The top ten clones comprise 25% to 35% of the sample.

Sequenced material: distant non-tumor lung tissue. The chain is encoded by TRBV11-2 joined to TRBJ1-1, and perhaps TRBD1 as D gene, on 5 matching bases. This TCR was sampled from a woman between 45 and 60 years old with non-small cell lung cancer. The CDR3 is CASSPELGTEAFF. In nucleotides, the sequence is TGTGCCAGCAGCCCGGAGCTGGGGACTGAAGCTTTTTTT.